One and the same sample provided the 12 T cell receptor beta chains below, sequenced in a study of blood T cell repertoires in COVID-19. Clones were read by immunoSEQ multiplex PCR, and TCRdb kept only the in-frame ones, dropping some. The data show fewer than 350,000 clones, around 85% seen once. Sequencing input: PBMCs or T cells enriched from blood (not recorded which). The receptors derive from a woman aged 45-60 years who had recovered from COVID-19.

As DNA, the CDR3 is TGTGCCAGCTCACCGAGGACTAGCGGGGGCACAGATACGCAGTATTTT. It encodes CASSPRTSGGTDTQYF. V is TRBV18 and J is TRBJ2-3, with 12 positions matching TRBD2. This CDR3 has 16 residues. V dropped 3 bases and J dropped 1; count of bases not matched to a gene: 2. Germline CDR1 KGHSH, CDR2 LQKENI.

There are a few counts of this clone. The chain combines TRBV28 with TRBJ1-1, with 7 bases aligning to TRBD1. This CDR3 has 13 residues. V dropped 7 bases and J dropped 2; count of bases not matched to a gene: 4. The germline CDR1 and CDR2 sequences are MDHEN and SYDVKM. CDR3 sequence (DNA): TGTGCCAGCACCAGGGGGAAAAACACTGAAGCTTTCTTT. Protein product: CASTRGKNTEAFF.

The rearrangement uses TRBV7-6 and TRBJ1-3; 11 bases fit TRBD1. V shed 1 base and J 0 bases; nucleotides not matched to a gene: 2. Germline V gene data show CDR1 as SGHVS and CDR2 as FNYEAQ. CDR3 length equals 17 residues. The CDR3 region has the DNA TGTGCCAGCAGCTTAGGGACAGGGGGCGACTCTGGAAACACCATATATTTT. It is translated as CASSLGTGGDSGNTIYF. The variable domain in full, with the rest retrieved from reference TRBV7-6 and TRBJ1-3, is GAGVSQSPRYKVTKRGQDVALRCDPISGHVSLYWYRQALGQGPEFLTYFNYEAQQDKSGLPNDRFSAERPEGSISTLTIQRTEQRDSAMYRCASSLGTGGDSGNTIYFGEGSWLTVV.

This clone was seen a single time. The chain couples TRBV9 to TRBJ2-7; 10 bases line up with TRBD1. Trimming cost V 5 bases and J 7 bases; bases outside gene matches: 21. The germline V gene has CDR1 SGDLS and CDR2 YYNGEE. This CDR3 contains 18 residues. CDR3 DNA: TGTGCCAGCAGTTATGAAGGGGGGACAGGGGCTGGAGGTCGGGAGCAGTACTTC. It is translated as CASSYEGGTGAGGREQYF.

The chain has TRBV27 and TRBJ1-5; D might be TRBD1 (6 bases). Germline assignment: CDR1 MNHEY and CDR2 SMNVEV (reference sequence). Trimming pared 2 bases from V and 4 bases from J, leaving 9 bases between. CDR3 length: 14 amino acids. CDR3 residues: CASSLNRVNQPQHF. The CDR3 region has the DNA TGTGCCAGCAGTTTAAACAGGGTTAATCAGCCCCAGCATTTT.

This sequence joins TRBV7-2 and TRBJ1-5; D might be TRBD1 (6 bases). Per germline, CDR1 SGHTA and CDR2 FQGNSA. V was cut by 0 bases and J by 6 bases, with 15 bases left in between. The CDR3 has 16 amino acids. CDR3 in amino acids: CASSLAGAAVGQPQHF. In DNA form, the CDR3 reads TGTGCCAGCAGCTTAGCGGGGGCTGCGGTTGGTCAGCCCCAGCATTTT.

The V call is TRBV7-2, the J call TRBJ2-3; a weak D match, TRBD2 (6 bases). This CDR3 spans 16 amino acids. Germline CDR1 is SGHTA and CDR2 is FQGNSA. V lost 2 bases and J lost 1, with 13 bases in between. The CDR3 DNA follows: TGTGCCAGCAGCTTATTTGGGGGAGGCGGCACAGATACGCAGTATTTT. Protein sequence: CASSLFGGGGTDTQYF. The whole variable domain, filled in from reference TRBV7-2 and TRBJ2-3, reads GAGVSQSPSNKVTEKGKDVELRCDPISGHTALYWYRQSLGQGLEFLIYFQGNSAPDKSGLPSDRFSAERTGGSVSTLTIQRTQQEDSAVYLCASSLFGGGGTDTQYFGPGTRLTVL.

The rearrangement links TRBV28 to TRBJ1-6, with 8 bases that match TRBD1. The V segment lost 1 base and the J segment 9 bases; nucleotides outside the gene matches: 17. Germline V CDR1 and CDR2: MDHEN, SYDVKM. The CDR3 consists of 19 residues. CDR3 protein: CASSLSAGTGHILGSPLHF. The CDR3 nucleotides read TGTGCCAGCAGTTTATCGGCCGGGACAGGTCATATTCTCGGTTCACCCCTCCACTTT.

This clone is a singleton in its sample. The V and J genes are TRBV7-6 and TRBJ2-1; weak D call: TRBD1 (6 bases). Trimming took 1 base from V and 6 from J, leaving 13 bases between them. The length of the CDR3 is 15 residues. Per germline, CDR1 SGHVS and CDR2 FNYEAQ. CDR3 nucleotides: TGTGCCAGCAGCTTAGGCTCAGGGGCTATCAATGAGCAGTTCTTC. Its protein product is CASSLGSGAINEQFF.

This chain uses TRBV5-4 with TRBJ1-2; D not certain. The germline V gene encodes CDR1 SGHNT and CDR2 YYREEE (reference sequence). This CDR3 comprises 14 residues. Trimming shortened V by 2 bases and J by 3 bases, and 11 bases separated the two germline ends. CDR3: CASSFSAEDYGYTF. CDR3 nucleotide sequence: TGTGCCAGCAGCTTTAGTGCAGAGGACTATGGCTACACCTTC.

This clone occurred a few times. The chain has TRBV6-5 and TRBJ1-5; TRBD1 is a possible D gene (5 bases). The CDR3 runs 14 residues. V lost 2 bases to trimming and J lost 5 bases, with 10 bases between them. Germline V CDR1 and CDR2: MNHEY, SVGAGI. The CDR3 spells CASSYRQGDQPQHF. DNA of the CDR3: TGTGCCAGCAGTTACCGGCAGGGTGATCAGCCCCAGCATTTT.

The chain employs TRBV7-9 and TRBJ1-2; 7 bases fit TRBD1. Germline CDR1 reads SEHNR; CDR2 reads FQNEAQ (reference sequence). V dropped 3 bases and J dropped 6; count of bases not matched to a gene: 10. This CDR3 is 15 amino acids long. In DNA form, the CDR3 reads TGTGCCAGCAGCTTTGGTACAGGGGACCGGAATGGCTACACCTTC. Translation gives CASSFGTGDRNGYTF.